What follows is one T cell receptor beta chain and its context. V lost 0 bases and J lost 7, with 7 bases in between. This CDR3 spans 12 amino acids. Germline loops: CDR1 SGDLS, CDR2 YYNGEE. The sample is drawn from a study of cytomegalovirus exposure and HLA in healthy donors. Primers: 60 Vbeta forward and 13 Jbeta reverse. Using immunoSEQ multiplex PCR, the repertoire was profiled, and TCRdb retains in-frame clones only, with some absent. This table holds approximately 100,000 clones, roughly 77% found once. This TCR was sampled from a woman between 50 and 59 years old in good health and CMV-seropositive. The rearrangement uses TRBV9 and TRBJ1-1; D is unclear. The sample was PBMCs. The DNA of the CDR3 is TGTGCCAGCAGCGTAGTTTCCAATGAAGCTTTCTTT. It codes for CASSVVSNEAFF.